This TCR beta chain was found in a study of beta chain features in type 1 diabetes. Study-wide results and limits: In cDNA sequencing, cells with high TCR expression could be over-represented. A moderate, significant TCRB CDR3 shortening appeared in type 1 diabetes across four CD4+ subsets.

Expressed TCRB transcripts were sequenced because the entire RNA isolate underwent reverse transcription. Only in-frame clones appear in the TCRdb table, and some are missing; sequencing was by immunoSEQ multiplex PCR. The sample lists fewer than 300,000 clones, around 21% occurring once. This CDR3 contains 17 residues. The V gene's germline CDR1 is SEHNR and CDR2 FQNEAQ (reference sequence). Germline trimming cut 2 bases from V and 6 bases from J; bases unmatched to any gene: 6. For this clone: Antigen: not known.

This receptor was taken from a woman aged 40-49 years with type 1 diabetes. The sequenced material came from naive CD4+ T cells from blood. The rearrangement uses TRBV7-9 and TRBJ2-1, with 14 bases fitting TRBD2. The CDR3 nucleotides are TGTGCCAGCAGCTTACCCGGACTAGCGGGAGGAAGCAATGAGCAGTTCTTC. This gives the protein CASSLPGLAGGSNEQFF.